These 5 T cell receptor beta chains share one sample of origin, sequenced in a study of cytomegalovirus exposure and HLA in healthy donors. The PCR was carried out with 60 Vbeta primers and 13 Jbeta primers. Clones were read by immunoSEQ multiplex PCR, and TCRdb kept only the in-frame ones, dropping some. The sample shows 130,000 or so clones, approximately 80% of them seen only once. Sequencing was done on a sample of PBMCs. These receptors all come from a man aged 25 to 40 in good health and CMV-seronegative.

The chain recombines TRBV6-5 with TRBJ1-2, with 7 nucleotides matching TRBD1. This CDR3 is built from 15 residues. Germline V CDR1 and CDR2: MNHEY, SVGAGI. V shed 6 bases and J 7 bases; nucleotides not matched to a gene: 14. The CDR3 loop is CASSRQGQWPVGYTF. CDR3 nucleotide sequence: TGTGCCAGCAGCCGACAGGGACAGTGGCCGGTTGGCTACACCTTC.

Turning to this clone: At the DNA level, this CDR3 is encoded by other sequences in the same sample as well. The V call is TRBV5-1, the J call TRBJ1-5, with a weak D call TRBD1 (6 bases). The CDR3 contains 15 residues. Trimming took 0 bases from V and 4 from J, leaving 11 bases between them. Germline loops: CDR1 SGHRS, CDR2 YFSETQ. CDR3 sequence: CASSLEGGGNQPQHF. As DNA, the CDR3 is TGCGCCAGCAGCTTGGAAGGGGGGGGGAATCAGCCCCAGCATTTT.

J is TRBJ2-3 and V is TRBV7-9; perhaps TRBD2 as D (6 bases). Germline V gene lookup returns CDR1 SEHNR and CDR2 FQNEAQ (reference sequence). This CDR3 spans 15 amino acids. Trimming left V 5 bases short and J 4 bases short, with 16 bases between. The CDR3, as DNA: TGTGCCAGCAGCGAACCCTACGGGAGCGCAGATACGCAGTATTTT. Its translation is CASSEPYGSADTQYF.

V is TRBV5-4 and J is TRBJ2-7; 8 nucleotides agree with TRBD2. CDR1 and CDR2 from the germline V gene are SGHNT and YYREEE (reference sequence). The CDR3 runs to 14 residues. V lost 2 bases, J lost 4 bases, and 5 bases stayed unmatched. The CDR3, as DNA: TGTGCCAGCAGCTTAAGCGGGAGAAAATACGAGCAGTACTTC. Protein: CASSLSGRKYEQYF.

The V gene is TRBV2, the J gene TRBJ1-5, with 8 bases matching TRBD1. The CDR3 is made up of 15 amino acids. Losses at the gene ends were 5 bases for V and 7 bases for J; bases not matched to a gene: 10. Looked up from germline, CDR1 is SNHLY and CDR2 is FYNNEI. The CDR3 protein is CASSRGQAVGQPQHF. In DNA, the CDR3 is TGTGCCAGCAGTAGGGGACAGGCTGTTGGGCAGCCCCAGCATTTT.